A single sample gave rise to the 10 T cell receptor beta chains below, sequenced in a study of T cells after yellow fever vaccination. TCRdb passed the 5' RACE reads through MiXCR, listing each CDR3 protein once. This sample has about 510,000 distinct CDR3 sequences, with less than 25% found just once. The sample was PBMCs, taken around 3 weeks after the first yellow fever vaccination. These receptors all come from a man younger than 35 who received the YFV17D yellow fever vaccine.

The rearrangement joins TRBV7-7 to TRBJ2-7; D may match TRBD1 or TRBD2 (5 bases each). The CDR3 has 15 amino acids. The V gene lost 1 base and the J gene lost 3 bases, with 13 bases spanning the gap. CDR1 is SSHAT, CDR2 FNYEAQ, per germline (reference sequence). This CDR3 reads CASSLGHGTGYEQYF. The CDR3 DNA follows: TGTGCCAGCAGCTTAGGTCACGGGACGGGCTACGAGCAGTACTTC. The complete variable domain, with remaining parts taken from reference TRBV7-7 and TRBJ2-7, reads GAGVSQSPRYKVTKRGQDVTLRCDPISSHATLYWYQQALGQGPEFLTYFNYEAQPDKSGLPSDRFSAERPEGSISTLTIQRTEQRDSAMYRCASSLGHGTGYEQYFGPGTRLTVT.

This clonotype was observed many times. This chain connects TRBV9 to TRBJ2-1; 10 bases agree with TRBD1. The CDR3 totals 16 residues. With 6 bases clipped from V and 1 base from J, the junction kept 7 bases outside the gene matches. Germline V gene sequence: CDR1 SGDLS, CDR2 YYNGEE. DNA of the CDR3: TGTGCCAGCACCTTCGGACAGGGGGGTTCCTACAATGAGCAGTTCTTC. Amino acid sequence: CASTFGQGGSYNEQFF.

The V and J genes are TRBV6-2 or TRBV6-3 and TRBJ2-7, with TRBD1 identical over 9 bases. The CDR3 is made up of 18 amino acids. V shed 6 bases and J 3 bases; nucleotides not matched to a gene: 18. Germline V gene lookup returns CDR1 MNHEY and CDR2 SVGEGT. As DNA, the CDR3 is TGTGCCAGCAGCCATAACTTAGAAACAGGGGGCTTCCTCTACGAGCAGTACGTC. Encoded protein: CASSHNLETGGFLYEQYV.

This clonotype has just a few counts. The chain recombines TRBV4-3 with TRBJ1-3; TRBD1 is a possible D gene (5 bases). The V end lost 3 bases, the J end lost 4 bases, and 13 bases lay between the germline ends. Germline-derived CDR1 and CDR2 are LGHNA and YSLEER. This CDR3 spans 15 amino acids. CDR3 DNA: TGCGCCAGCAGCCACGAGGGGCGTAAGGGAAACACCATATATTTT. This codes for CASSHEGRKGNTIYF.

In its sample, this clonotype ranks as medium-sized. The rearrangement uses TRBV6-5 and TRBJ1-1; D is uncertain. The CDR3 runs 15 residues. Germline values: CDR1 MNHEY, CDR2 SVGAGI. V was pared by 1 base and J by 4 bases, with 13 bases between. CDR3 coding DNA: TGTGCCAGCAGTTACTACCCCGGTCGGGGCACTGAAGCTTTCTTT. It is translated as CASSYYPGRGTEAFF.

The chain links TRBV28 to TRBJ2-6, with unresolved D. V was pared by 2 bases and J by 9 bases, with 11 bases between. This CDR3 is built from 14 residues. Germline V CDR1 and CDR2: MDHEN, SYDVKM. The CDR3 is CASSLGTTGNVLTF. CDR3 bases: TGTGCCAGCAGTTTAGGTACCACCGGCAACGTCCTGACTTTC.

The chain couples TRBV7-9 to TRBJ2-3, with 10 bases aligning to TRBD2. The CDR3 is 16 amino acids. CDR1 SEHNR and CDR2 FQNEAQ come from the germline V gene (reference sequence). J was trimmed by 4 bases and V by 5 bases; bases with no gene match: 9. CDR3 region: CASSPPSGGGPDTQYF. For the CDR3, the DNA is TGTGCCAGCAGCCCGCCGAGCGGGGGGGGTCCAGATACGCAGTATTTT.

J is TRBJ1-6 and V is TRBV5-5, with unresolved D. V was pared by 3 bases and J by 8 bases, with 15 bases between. Germline loops: CDR1 SGHKS, CDR2 YYEKEE (reference sequence). This CDR3 has 15 amino acids. This CDR3 reads CASSYGAAVYSPLHF. The CDR3 nucleotides are TGTGCCAGCAGCTATGGTGCGGCAGTTTATTCACCCCTCCACTTT.

The genes are TRBV14 and TRBJ2-6, with D uncertain. There are 16 residues in the CDR3. V lost 4 bases and J 4 bases, leaving 14 bases between the germline ends. The germline gives CDR1 SGHDN, CDR2 FVKESK. CDR3 protein: CASSLTPPPGANVLTF. The CDR3 DNA is TGTGCCAGCAGCCTTACACCGCCGCCCGGGGCCAACGTCCTGACTTTC.

This clonotype appeared many times. The gene calls are TRBV4-1 and TRBJ1-1, with D possibly matching TRBD1 (5 bases). V lost 0 bases and J 6 bases, leaving 5 bases between the germline ends. CDR1 is MGHRA, CDR2 YSYEKL, per germline. The CDR3 extends over 12 amino acids. The CDR3 protein is CASSQDRAEAFF. The CDR3 DNA sequence: TGCGCCAGCAGCCAAGACAGGGCTGAAGCTTTCTTT.